These T cell receptor beta chains were read from a single sample in a study of blood T cell repertoires in COVID-19. Sequencing used immunoSEQ multiplex PCR; TCRdb keeps in-frame clones, though not all of them. This table holds approximately 470,000 clones, roughly 90% found once. The specimen was PBMCs or T cells enriched from blood (not recorded which). These receptor sequences come from a young woman who had recovered from COVID-19. Each CDR3 is given with its conserved first and last residue. The D gene is left open where the match is weak. For some rows the clone size is stated as once, few or many, or as a class when expanded; others skip it.

cdr3_length j_call v_call d_call clone_size cdr3_nt cdr3_aa
15 TRBJ2-3 TRBV2 TRBD2 - TGTGCCAGCAGTGATAGCGGGGGGATCACAGATACGCAGTATTTT CASSDSGGITDTQYF
15 TRBJ1-6 TRBV30 - - TGTGCCTGGAGACTGTACCTAGAGGGTAATTCACCCCTCCACTTT CAWRLYLEGNSPLHF
14 TRBJ1-2 TRBV5-1 - - TGCGCCAGCAGCTGGGCGGGGTCCTCCTATGGCTACACCTTC CASSWAGSSYGYTF
14 TRBJ2-2 TRBV27 - few TGTGCCAGCAGTGATCTCGAGCCCACCGGGGAGCTGTTTTTT CASSDLEPTGELFF
14 TRBJ1-3 TRBV28 - once TGTGCCACCCAGTCAGGGTCCTCTGGAAACACCATATATTTT CATQSGSSGNTIYF
15 TRBJ1-1 TRBV9 - - TGTGCCAGCAGCGTAGCCGCAGGGGTGGTCACTGAAGCTTTCTTT CASSVAAGVVTEAFF
13 TRBJ1-2 TRBV10-3 - once TGTGCCATCAGCGTGGCGGGGGGATATGGCTACACCTTC CAISVAGGYGYTF
14 TRBJ2-3 TRBV10-3 - - TGTGCCATCGGGAGCCCTGGGAGTACAGATACGCAGTATTTT CAIGSPGSTDTQYF
14 TRBJ2-3 TRBV18 - - TGTGCCAGCCTAAGGGGTGGTAGCACAGATACGCAGTATTTT CASLRGGSTDTQYF
12 TRBJ2-1 TRBV18 - - TGTGCCAGCTCACCAGGGGGCCATGAGCAGTTCTTC CASSPGGHEQFF
17 TRBJ2-5 TRBV5-1 TRBD2 - TGCGCCAGCAGCTTGGGGGAATTAGCGGGGGCGTGGGAGACCCAGTACTTC CASSLGELAGAWETQYF
14 TRBJ1-6 TRBV28 - - TGTGCCAGCAGTTACCGGACAGCGAATTCACCCCTCCACTTT CASSYRTANSPLHF
15 TRBJ2-3 TRBV10-2 TRBD2 - TGCGCCAGCAGTCCTCCCGCGGGGGGGCCAGATACGCAGTATTTT CASSPPAGGPDTQYF
12 TRBJ2-2 TRBV12-3/TRBV12-4 - - TGTGCCAGCAGCTTCAGGGAAGGGGAGCTGTTTTTT CASSFREGELFF
17 TRBJ1-5 TRBV19 TRBD1 - TGTGCCAGTAGGGGCGGAACACAGGGGTTTCGCAATCAGCCCCAGCATTTT CASRGGTQGFRNQPQHF
15 TRBJ2-6 TRBV11-2 - - TGTGCCAGCAGCTTAGGAGTTGGTGGGGCCAACGTCCTGACTTTC CASSLGVGGANVLTF
13 TRBJ2-7 TRBV20-1 - - TGCAGTGCTAGTGGGTCACGGGGCTACGAGCAGTACTTC CSASGSRGYEQYF
12 TRBJ1-1 TRBV11-1 - - TGTGCCAGCAGCTTAGGGCAAAATGAAGCTTTCTTT CASSLGQNEAFF
13 TRBJ2-7 TRBV6-5 TRBD1 - TGTGCCAGCATGGGGACAGCGTTCTACGAGCAGTACTTC CASMGTAFYEQYF
18 TRBJ2-3 TRBV7-9 TRBD2 - TGTGCCAGCAGCTTAGCGAAACTAGCGGGGCGTTCCACAGATACGCAGTATTTT CASSLAKLAGRSTDTQYF
18 TRBJ2-2 TRBV12-5 TRBD2 - TGTGCTAGTGGTTTGGTTCTGGGAGGGAGAACGAACACCGGGGAGCTGTTTTTT CASGLVLGGRTNTGELFF
14 TRBJ2-1 TRBV27 - - TGTGCCAGCAGCCCACACGACAGGAACAATGAGCAGTTCTTC CASSPHDRNNEQFF
14 TRBJ1-6 TRBV7-9 TRBD1 - TGTGCCAGCAGCCCGGGACAGAGTAATTCACCCCTCCACTTT CASSPGQSNSPLHF
14 TRBJ1-3 TRBV7-3 - - TGTGCCAGCAGCCAAACAGGCCCCGCGAACACCATATATTTT CASSQTGPANTIYF
15 TRBJ2-5 TRBV4-1 TRBD2 - TGCGCCAGCAGCCAGATACTAGCGGCCCAAGAGACCCAGTACTTC CASSQILAAQETQYF
12 TRBJ2-3 TRBV6-6 TRBD1 - TGTGCCACCGACAGGGGAACAGATACGCAGTATTTT CATDRGTDTQYF
15 TRBJ1-1 TRBV9 TRBD1 - TGTGCCAGCAGCCTAACAGACAGGGTTGGGACTGAAGCTTTCTTT CASSLTDRVGTEAFF